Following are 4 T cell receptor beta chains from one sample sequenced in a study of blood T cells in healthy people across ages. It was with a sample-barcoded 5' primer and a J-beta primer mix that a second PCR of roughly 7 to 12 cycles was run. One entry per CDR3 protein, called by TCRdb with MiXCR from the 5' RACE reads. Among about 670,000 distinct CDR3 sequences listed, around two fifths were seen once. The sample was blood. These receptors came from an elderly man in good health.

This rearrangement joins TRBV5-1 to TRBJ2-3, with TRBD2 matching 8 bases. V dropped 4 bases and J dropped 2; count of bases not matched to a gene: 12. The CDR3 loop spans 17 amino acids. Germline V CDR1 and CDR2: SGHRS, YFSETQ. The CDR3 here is CASSSSARGAHTDTQYF. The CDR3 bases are TGCGCCAGCAGCAGCTCCGCGCGGGGGGCCCACACAGATACGCAGTATTTT.

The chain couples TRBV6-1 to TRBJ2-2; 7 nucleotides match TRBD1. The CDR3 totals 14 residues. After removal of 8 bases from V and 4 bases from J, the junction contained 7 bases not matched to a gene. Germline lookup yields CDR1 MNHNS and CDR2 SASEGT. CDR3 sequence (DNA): TGTGCCAGCCAGGGGAACAGGGGCACCGGGGAGCTGTTTTTT. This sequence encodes CASQGNRGTGELFF.

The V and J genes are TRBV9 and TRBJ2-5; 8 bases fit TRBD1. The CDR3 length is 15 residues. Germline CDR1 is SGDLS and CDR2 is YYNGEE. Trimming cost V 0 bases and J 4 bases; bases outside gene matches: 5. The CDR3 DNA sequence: TGTGCCAGCAGCGTAGCTCGACAGGGGAGAGAGACCCAGTACTTC. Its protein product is CASSVARQGRETQYF.

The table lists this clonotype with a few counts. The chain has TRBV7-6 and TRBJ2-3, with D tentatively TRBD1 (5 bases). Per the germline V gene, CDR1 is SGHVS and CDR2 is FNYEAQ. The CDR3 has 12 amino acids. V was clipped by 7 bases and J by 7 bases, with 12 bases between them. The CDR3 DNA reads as TGTGCCAGCACGGACACCGCCAATACGCAGTATTTT. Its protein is CASTDTANTQYF.